Below, 17 T cell receptor beta chains from the same sample are listed, as sequenced in a study of T cell responses to AZD1222 COVID-19 vaccine. Only in-frame clones appear in the TCRdb table, and some are missing; sequencing was by immunoSEQ multiplex PCR. Among 95,000 to 150,000 clones listed, about 91% were seen once. Sequences were derived from peripheral blood, sampled on day 0 of AZD1222 vaccination. The receptor source for this set is an adult in good health.

The DNA of the CDR3 is TGTGCCAGCAGCGCCACAGGGAGTTTGAACACTGAAGCTTTCTTT. This encodes CASSATGSLNTEAFF. The chain carries TRBV11-2 and TRBJ1-1; tentatively, D is TRBD1 (6 bases). CDR1 and CDR2 (germline): SGHAT, FQNNGV. This CDR3 spans 15 amino acids. Trimming shortened V by 5 bases and J by 0 bases, and 13 bases separated the two germline ends.

For this clone: This same CDR3 is encoded by further DNA sequences in the sample. The chain combines TRBV10-3 with TRBJ1-5; D not resolved. This CDR3 has 13 amino acids. V was pared by 2 bases and J by 7 bases, with 9 bases between. Per germline, CDR1 ENHRY and CDR2 SYGVKD. CDR3 bases: TGTGCCATCAGTGAGGGGGTAGGACAGCCCCAGCATTTT. This encodes CAISEGVGQPQHF.

The chain couples TRBV10-3 to TRBJ2-1; TRBD2 matches at 11 bases. Germline assignment: CDR1 ENHRY and CDR2 SYGVKD. This CDR3 is 13 amino acids long. The V segment lost 9 bases and the J segment 5 bases; nucleotides outside the gene matches: 3. CDR3: CAISGLADNEQFF. The CDR3 region has the DNA TGTGCCATTTCGGGACTAGCGGACAATGAGCAGTTCTTC.

The chain couples TRBV15 to TRBJ1-2; D is unclear. The CDR3 spans 13 residues. Germline CDR1 LNHNV, CDR2 YYDKDF (reference sequence). Trimming removed 0 bases from V and 8 bases from J, with 10 bases in between. The CDR3 nucleotides read TGTGCCACCAGCAGAGATAGGCAGGAGGGCTACACCTTC. The encoded protein is CATSRDRQEGYTF. Full variable domain (remainder filled in from reference TRBV15 and TRBJ1-2): DAMVIQNPRYQVTQFGKPVTLSCSQTLNHNVMYWYQQKSSQAPKLLFHYYDKDFNNEADTPDNFQSRRPNTSFCFLDIRSPGLGDTAMYLCATSRDRQEGYTFGSGTRLTVV.

The chain is built from TRBV4-1 and TRBJ2-2; D call uncertain. The CDR3 consists of 12 residues. V shed 2 bases and J shed 2 bases, with 0 bases lying between them. Germline CDR1 is MGHRA and CDR2 is YSYEKL. In DNA, the CDR3 is TGCGCCAGCAGCCAAAACACCGGGGAGCTGTTTTTT. This encodes CASSQNTGELFF.

V and J are TRBV2 and TRBJ1-5; 7 nucleotides agree with TRBD1. The CDR3 sequence is 14 residues long. The V segment lost 5 bases and the J segment 6 bases; nucleotides outside the gene matches: 7. In germline, CDR1 is SNHLY, CDR2 FYNNEI. The DNA of the CDR3 is TGTGCCAGCAGTCCTACAGGGGTGAGTCAGCCCCAGCATTTT. This sequence encodes CASSPTGVSQPQHF.

This chain's CDR3 is CASSEIGPGPQHF. The CDR3 DNA reads as TGTGCCAGCAGTGAGATAGGGCCAGGGCCCCAGCATTTT. The genes are TRBV6-1 and TRBJ1-5; D unclear. Trimming took off 3 bases at V and 9 bases at J, with 12 bases between the two ends. Germline assignment: CDR1 MNHNS and CDR2 SASEGT. The CDR3 totals 13 residues.

This clone was detected a few times. The J gene is TRBJ1-3, the V gene TRBV7-9; D is ambiguous. CDR1 and CDR2 (germline): SEHNR, FQNEAQ (reference sequence). Trimming removed 4 bases at V and 2 bases at J, with 12 bases between. The length of the CDR3 is 15 residues. CDR3 coding DNA: TGTGCCAGCAGCTCCCCCCCGCGAACTGGAAACACCATATATTTT. Its protein product is CASSSPPRTGNTIYF.

The J gene is TRBJ2-1, the V gene TRBV12-5, with 7 bases aligning to TRBD1. CDR1 is LGHNT and CDR2 is FRNRAP in the germline V gene. V trimming: 4 bases; J trimming: 1 base; junction bases outside the gene matches: 10. The CDR3 runs 17 residues. The DNA for the CDR3 is TGTGCTAGTGGTTCAAGGGGGCACTTCATTTCCTACAATGAGCAGTTCTTC. It yields the protein CASGSRGHFISYNEQFF.

This clone was observed a handful of times. CDR3: CASSAGTPVGASGANVLTF. For the CDR3, the DNA is TGTGCCAGCAGCGCCGGGACTCCCGTTGGGGCCTCTGGGGCCAACGTCCTGACTTTC. The genes are TRBV9 and TRBJ2-6; possibly TRBD2 for D (6 bases). The CDR3 consists of 19 residues. Between the trimmed V and J ends, which lost 3 bases and 0 bases, there was a span of 19 bases. Germline loops: CDR1 SGDLS, CDR2 YYNGEE.

This clone has just a few counts. The chain links TRBV7-2 to TRBJ2-2, with 8 bases aligning to TRBD2. In germline, CDR1 is SGHTA, CDR2 FQGNSA. V was clipped by 2 bases and J by 5 bases; unmatched bases: 7. The CDR3 has 16 residues. The CDR3 DNA sequence: TGTGCCAGCAGCTTACTAGGCGCGGGAGGTACCGGGGAGCTGTTTTTT. This sequence encodes CASSLLGAGGTGELFF.

The J gene is TRBJ2-5, the V gene TRBV5-8; 7 bases map to TRBD1. The CDR3 runs to 15 residues. CDR1 is SGHTS, CDR2 YDEGEE, per germline. V lost 1 base, J lost 4 bases, and 7 bases stayed unmatched. CDR3 amino acids: CASSLLQGWRETQYF. The CDR3 region has the DNA TGTGCCAGCAGCTTGCTACAGGGGTGGAGAGAGACCCAGTACTTC. The whole variable domain, filled in from reference TRBV5-8 and TRBJ2-5, reads EAGVTQSPTHLIKTRGQQATLRCSPISGHTSVYWYQQALGLGLQFLLWYDEGEERNRGNFPPRFSGRQFPNYSSELNVNALELEDSALYLCASSLLQGWRETQYFGPGTRLLVL.

This clone was counted once. The chain is built from TRBV7-6 and TRBJ1-1, with D hard to call. From germline, CDR1 is SGHVS and CDR2 FNYEAQ. The CDR3 runs to 14 residues. Trimming took 5 bases from V and 5 from J, leaving 15 bases between them. The CDR3 loop reads CASSPAPRDTEAFF. CDR3 coding DNA: TGTGCCAGCAGCCCCGCCCCGAGGGATACTGAAGCTTTCTTT.

The chain is built from TRBV7-2 and TRBJ1-5, with no clear D. This CDR3 is 15 amino acids long. Germline V gene sequence: CDR1 SGHTA, CDR2 FQGNSA. V dropped 5 bases and J dropped 7 bases, with 18 bases sitting between them. CDR3 protein: CASSPRTGVGQPQHF. The CDR3 region has the DNA TGTGCCAGCAGCCCACGGACGGGAGTCGGCCAGCCCCAGCATTTT. The full variable domain, in which reference TRBV7-2 and TRBJ1-5 provide the parts outside the CDR3, is GAGVSQSPSNKVTEKGKDVELRCDPISGHTALYWYRQSLGQGLEFLIYFQGNSAPDKSGLPSDRFSAERTGGSVSTLTIQRTQQEDSAVYLCASSPRTGVGQPQHFGDGTRLSIL.

This rearrangement joins TRBV6-1 to TRBJ2-1; D is uncertain. Deletions cut 0 bases from V and 8 bases from J, with 5 bases between. Germline CDR1 MNHNS, CDR2 SASEGT. The CDR3 extends over 12 amino acids. In nucleotides, the CDR3 is TGTGCCAGCAGTGAAGCAGGTTATGAGCAGTTCTTC. Translating gives CASSEAGYEQFF.

Here the CDR3 reads CAWSVMQGASTEAFF. In DNA, the CDR3 is TGTGCCTGGAGTGTAATGCAGGGGGCGTCCACTGAAGCTTTCTTT. J is TRBJ1-1 and V is TRBV30, with TRBD1 matching over 8 bases. CDR1 and CDR2 (germline): GTSNPN, SVGIG (reference sequence). This CDR3 region has 15 residues. V shed 0 bases and J 4 bases; nucleotides not matched to a gene: 7. The complete variable domain, with remaining parts taken from reference TRBV30 and TRBJ1-1, reads SQTIHQWPATLVQPVGSPLSLECTVEGTSNPNLYWYRQAAGRGLQLLFYSVGIGQISSEVPQNLSASRPQDRQFILSSKKLLLSDSGFYLCAWSVMQGASTEAFFGQGTRLTVV.

The chain employs TRBV5-5 and TRBJ1-6; a possible D gene is TRBD1 (5 bases). The V and J ends lost 4 bases and 8 bases respectively, with 13 bases between them. CDR3 length equals 14 residues. The germline V gene encodes CDR1 SGHKS and CDR2 YYEKEE (reference sequence). The CDR3 DNA sequence: TGTGCCAGCAGCAAAGGGGAATGGGATTCACCCCTCCACTTT. This sequence encodes CASSKGEWDSPLHF.